These T cell receptor beta chains were read from a single sample in a study of shared clonotypes between healthy human individuals. Generated by immunoSEQ multiplex PCR, the TCRdb table keeps only in-frame clones and is missing some. The sample consists of 850,000 to 1,200,000 clones, around 76% of them appearing once. Material: memory CD4+ T cells sorted from blood. The receptors derive from a man aged 18-30 years in good health. Each CDR3 is given with its conserved first and last residue. Fields, in order: clone size, D gene, J gene, V gene, CDR3 protein, CDR3 DNA. The D gene is left open where the match is weak. The listing skips clone size in some rows; elsewhere it reads once, few, many or a size class.

>NA|NA|TRBJ2-2|TRBV5-1
CASSLGATGELFF
TGCGCCAGCAGCTTGGGAGCCACCGGGGAGCTGTTTTTT
>NA|TRBD1|TRBJ2-7|TRBV19
CASSTGWDSSSYEQYF
TGTGCCAGTAGTACCGGATGGGACAGCAGCTCCTACGAGCAGTACTTC
>NA|TRBD1|TRBJ2-7|TRBV2
CASSERGHISYEQYF
TGTGCCAGCAGTGAAAGGGGGCACATCTCCTACGAGCAGTACTTC
>NA|TRBD2|TRBJ2-3|TRBV10-3
CAAARTSGGVLSTDTQYF
TGTGCCGCAGCGCGGACTAGCGGTGGGGTTCTGAGCACAGATACGCAGTATTTT
>NA|TRBD1|TRBJ1-6|TRBV27
CASSFHKIQGSSYNSPLHF
TGTGCCAGCAGTTTCCACAAAATACAGGGGAGCTCCTATAATTCACCCCTCCACTTT
>NA|TRBD2|TRBJ2-1|TRBV5-4
CASSLRAGGLDEQFF
TGTGCCAGCAGCTTAAGAGCGGGAGGGCTGGATGAGCAGTTCTTC
>many|TRBD2|TRBJ2-7|TRBV6-1
CASPPYLGGEQYF
TGTGCCAGCCCCCCATATTTGGGGGGGGAGCAGTACTTC
>NA|NA|TRBJ1-1|TRBV5-1
CASSSDSRLTEAFF
TGCGCCAGCAGCTCAGACTCCCGACTTACTGAAGCTTTCTTT
>NA|TRBD1|TRBJ2-5|TRBV5-8
CASSLGTAKTQYF
TGTGCCAGCAGCCTTGGGACAGCTAAGACCCAGTACTTC
>NA|NA|TRBJ1-1|TRBV9
CASSSIRSFSGGTEAFF
TGTGCCAGCAGCTCTATCAGATCTTTTTCCGGGGGCACTGAAGCTTTCTTT
>NA|NA|TRBJ2-7|TRBV18
CASSPFSGSDTYEQYF
TGTGCCAGCTCACCTTTCTCAGGATCTGACACCTACGAGCAGTACTTC
>once|NA|TRBJ1-5|TRBV9
CASSLEGTINQPQHF
TGTGCCAGCAGCCTAGAGGGGACAATCAATCAGCCCCAGCATTTT
>NA|TRBD1|TRBJ2-3|TRBV9
CASSVGRGQADTQYF
TGTGCCAGCAGCGTAGGCAGGGGGCAGGCAGATACGCAGTATTTT
>NA|NA|TRBJ2-2|TRBV5-1
CASRRDKYGELFF
TGCGCCAGCAGGAGGGATAAGTACGGGGAGCTGTTTTTT
>NA|NA|TRBJ1-5|TRBV27
CASSLGGGWQPQHF
TGTGCCAGCAGTTTAGGGGGGGGGTGGCAGCCCCAGCATTTT
>NA|TRBD1|TRBJ1-6|TRBV9
CASSASGQTSPLHF
TGTGCCAGCAGCGCCTCGGGACAGACATCACCCCTCCACTTT
>NA|TRBD2|TRBJ2-7|TRBV10-3
CATRTSGDPYEQYF
TGTGCCACCCGGACTAGCGGTGACCCCTACGAGCAGTACTTC
>few|NA|TRBJ2-7|TRBV7-9
CASSLAGAQEYF
TGTGCCAGCAGCTTAGCGGGCGCGCAAGAGTACTTC
>NA|TRBD1|TRBJ1-1|TRBV19
CASRQGVGNTEAFF
TGTGCCAGTAGACAGGGGGTGGGAAACACTGAAGCTTTCTTT
>NA|NA|TRBJ2-4|TRBV7-8
CASSLVSSSDLSKNIQYF
TGTGCCAGCAGCTTAGTTTCTAGCTCAGACCTTAGCAAAAACATTCAGTACTTC
>NA|NA|TRBJ1-5|TRBV2
CASNPGPRDIDSNQPQHF
TGTGCCAGCAACCCCGGGCCCCGGGACATAGATAGCAATCAGCCCCAGCATTTT
>few|NA|TRBJ1-3|TRBV5-1
CASSLEARQLTGNTIYF
TGCGCCAGCAGCTTGGAGGCAAGGCAGTTGACTGGAAACACCATATATTTT
>NA|NA|TRBJ2-2|TRBV12-5
CASGLDTVGGKPNTGELFF
TGTGCTAGTGGTTTGGACACAGTAGGGGGGAAACCCAACACCGGGGAGCTGTTTTTT
>NA|TRBD1|TRBJ1-5|TRBV7-6
CASSPGQGGNQPQHF
TGTGCCAGCAGCCCAGGACAGGGTGGCAATCAGCCCCAGCATTTT
>NA|NA|TRBJ1-1|TRBV10-3
CAISEQGLNTEAFF
TGTGCCATCAGTGAGCAGGGGCTGAACACTGAAGCTTTCTTT
>NA|NA|TRBJ2-7|TRBV4-1
CASSYPGRGSYEQYF
TGCGCCAGCAGCTACCCGGGCAGGGGCTCCTACGAGCAGTACTTC